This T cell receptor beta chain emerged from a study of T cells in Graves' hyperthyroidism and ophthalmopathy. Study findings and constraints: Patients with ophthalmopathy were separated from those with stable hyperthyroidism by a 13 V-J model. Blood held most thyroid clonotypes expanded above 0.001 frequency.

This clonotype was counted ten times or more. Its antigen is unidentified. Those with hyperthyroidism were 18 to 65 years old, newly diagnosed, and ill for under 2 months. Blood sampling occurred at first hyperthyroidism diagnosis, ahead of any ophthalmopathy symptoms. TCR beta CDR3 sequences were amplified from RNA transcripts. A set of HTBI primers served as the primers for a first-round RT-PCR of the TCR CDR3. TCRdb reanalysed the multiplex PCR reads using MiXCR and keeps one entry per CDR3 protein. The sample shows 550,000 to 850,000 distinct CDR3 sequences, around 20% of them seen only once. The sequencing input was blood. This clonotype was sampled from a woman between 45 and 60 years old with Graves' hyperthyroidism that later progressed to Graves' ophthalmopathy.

This CDR3 is CASSLAGTATVCYEQYF. As DNA, the CDR3 is TGCGCCAGCAGCTTGGCCGGGACAGCCACGGTGTGCTACGAGCAGTACTTC. This chain joins TRBV5-1 and TRBJ2-7; TRBD1 matches at 7 bases. The V gene's germline CDR1 is SGHRS and CDR2 YFSETQ. This CDR3 has 17 residues. V lost 0 bases, J lost 3 bases, and 12 bases stayed unmatched.